This T cell receptor (beta chain) was recorded in a study of breast tumors, draining lymph nodes, adjacent tissues. General study points: Tumor repertoires ranked between lymph nodes and nontumor tissue in diversity, with V and J gene preferences. Data fit most tumor T cells coming from lymph node, expanding in tumor. Compared with basal-like, luminal-like tumors shared significantly more repertoire with nontumor tissue.

TCRdb re-analysed the multiplex PCR reads in MiXCR, keeping a single row per CDR3 protein. The sample contains 170,000 or so distinct CDR3 sequences, roughly a third of which appear only once. Samples came from axillary lymph nodes draining the breast cancer. This clonotype was seen repeatedly, ten times or more. The antigen is not known. From germline, CDR1 is LNHDA and CDR2 SQIVND (reference sequence). The CDR3 is 16 amino acids. Trimming removed 2 bases at V and 3 bases at J, with 13 bases between. Sequencing was performed on axillary lymph node tissue. The chain has TRBV19 and TRBJ1-4; possible D gene TRBD1, 5 bases. The receptor was isolated from a female donor with breast cancer. Some clones in this sample may be carry-over from other donors' samples. The chain's CDR3 is CASSIWQGGPNEKLFF. In DNA form, the CDR3 reads TGTGCCAGTAGTATATGGCAGGGAGGGCCTAATGAAAAACTGTTTTTT.